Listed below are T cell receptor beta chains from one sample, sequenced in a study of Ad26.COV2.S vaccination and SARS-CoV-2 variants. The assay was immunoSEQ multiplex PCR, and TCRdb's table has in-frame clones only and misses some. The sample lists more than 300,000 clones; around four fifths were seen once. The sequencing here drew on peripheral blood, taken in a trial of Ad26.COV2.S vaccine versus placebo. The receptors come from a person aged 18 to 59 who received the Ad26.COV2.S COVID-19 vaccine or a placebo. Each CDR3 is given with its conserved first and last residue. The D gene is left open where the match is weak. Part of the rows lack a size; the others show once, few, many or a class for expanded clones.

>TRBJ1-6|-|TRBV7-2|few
TGTGCCAGCAGCTCCGACACCTCACCCCTCCACTTT
CASSSDTSPLHF
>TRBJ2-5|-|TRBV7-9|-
TGTGCCAGCAGCCCAGGTCTTGAGGTGCACGAGACCCAGTACTTC
CASSPGLEVHETQYF
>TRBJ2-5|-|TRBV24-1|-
TGTGCCACCAGGGACAGAATAAAAGAGACCCAGTACTTC
CATRDRIKETQYF
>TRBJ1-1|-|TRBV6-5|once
TGTGCCAGCAGCCAAAACCGCAACACTGAAGCTTTCTTT
CASSQNRNTEAFF
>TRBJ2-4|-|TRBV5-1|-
TGCGCCAGCAGCTTTGGGTCCCGGGACATTCAGTACTTC
CASSFGSRDIQYF
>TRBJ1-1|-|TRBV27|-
TGTGCCAGCACCCTTCGCCCGGGGGATGGAGCTTTCTTT
CASTLRPGDGAFF
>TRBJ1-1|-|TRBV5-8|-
TGTGCCAGCAGCTTGTTTCGGGTCCCTGAAGCTTTCTTT
CASSLFRVPEAFF
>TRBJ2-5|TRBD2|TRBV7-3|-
TGTGCCAGCAGCCCACAGGGACTAGCGGGGGAGACCCAGTACTTC
CASSPQGLAGETQYF
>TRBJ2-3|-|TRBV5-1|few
TGCGCCAGCACCGTTTCAGGGGACACAGATACGCAGTATTTT
CASTVSGDTDTQYF
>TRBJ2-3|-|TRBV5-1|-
TGCGCCAGCAGCTTTGCGCTAGCAACAGATACGCAGTATTTT
CASSFALATDTQYF
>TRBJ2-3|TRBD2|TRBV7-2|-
TGTGCCAGCAGCTTAGGGACTAGTTGGGTCACAGATACGCAGTATTTT
CASSLGTSWVTDTQYF
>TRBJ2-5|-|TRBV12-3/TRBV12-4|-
TGTGCCAGCAGGCCCACAGTTCAAGAGACCCAGTACTTC
CASRPTVQETQYF
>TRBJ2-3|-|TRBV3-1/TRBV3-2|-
TGTGCCAGCAGCCAAGGAGGACCCCGTGGGGATACGCAGTATTTT
CASSQGGPRGDTQYF